This T cell receptor (beta chain) was profiled in a study of OX40 agonist ivuxolimab in advanced cancers. For context, the study as a whole: Ivuxolimab, which targeted the costimulatory receptor OX40 (CD134), was an agonistic, fully human IgG2 monoclonal antibody. Intravenous ivuxolimab was administered to patients every 2 weeks at six dose levels: 0.01, 0.1, 0.3, 1.5, 3 and 10 mg/kg. Of the approximately 50 dose-escalation patients, hepatocellular carcinoma was present in around 20, melanoma in roughly 15, renal cell carcinoma in 9 and head and neck cancer in 9. In the dose-escalation cohort, around four fifths of patients were male, and the mean age was 60 years with a range of roughly 20 to 79. Patients were allowed to have had prior anti-PD-1, anti-PD-L1 or anti-CTLA-4 therapy, and roughly two fifths of the dose-escalation patients had been treated with checkpoint inhibitors. Partial responses occurred in three dose-escalation patients, of whom one had hepatocellular carcinoma and two had cutaneous melanoma. The purpose of peripheral TCRbeta sequencing was to test whether ivuxolimab changed TCR sequence diversity and led to clonal T-cell expansion. The paper covers the monotherapy dose-escalation part of the phase I ivuxolimab trial, which included N of about 50 patients.

Patients with autoimmune disease history or receiving systemic immunosuppression were excluded from the trial. Peripheral blood for TCR sequencing was collected from all dose cohorts at baseline, on cycle 4 day 1, and on cycle 7 day 1. The samples were drawn from a first-in-human, open-label, multicenter phase I dose-escalation trial of ivuxolimab. Adults with locally advanced or metastatic melanoma, renal cell, hepatocellular, or head and neck squamous cell carcinoma were enrolled in the trial. CD4+ and CD8+ T cells were sorted separately from peripheral blood before TCR sequencing. This clone was picked up one time. No antigen is known for it. Within one base of it there is no much larger clone, and no base qualities were kept. In the germline V gene, CDR1 corresponds to SQVTM and CDR2 to ANQGSEA. V trim: 7 bases; J trim: 4 bases; unmatched bases: 4. There are 12 amino acids in the CDR3, from cysteine to phenylalanine inclusive. CDR3 DNA only is kept here, 36 bases in frame from base 1.

Results the study describes overall, beyond this receptor: At doses from 0.1 to 3.0 mg/kg, clonal expansion was seen in both CD4+ and CD8+ blood T cells between baseline and week 6. After ivuxolimab, more expanded clones were found on average in CD8+ T cells than in CD4+ T cells. The antigen specificity of the clonally expanded peripheral T cells was not determined. Low levels of normalized T-cell clonal expansion were also seen in some nonresponding patients. In the 0.1-3.0 mg/kg groups, partial responders had among the lowest normalized peripheral clonal expansion, particularly in CD8+ T cells.

Genomic DNA was extracted from sorted cells for sequencing of the TCRbeta CDR3 region. TCRbeta CDR3 regions were sequenced using the immunoSEQ Assay. Held by TCRdb, this immuneACCESS table contains in-frame sequences only and omits some clones. Under half of the omission traces to an unresolved V gene where checked; the cause of the rest is unknown. For this sample there are more than 60,000 clones; over 80% appear just once. The top ten clones comprise about 4.1% of the sample. The sequence came from an adult with an advanced solid tumor such as melanoma, head and neck, liver or kidney cancer. The chain is assembled from TRBV29-1 and TRBJ1-1, with 9 bases in between that match TRBD1. This sample comprised CD4+ or CD8+ T cells sorted from blood, obtained in a trial of the OX40 agonist ivuxolimab. The CDR3 reads CSGTGAGTEAFF. The DNA is TGCAGCGGGACAGGGGCGGGCACTGAAGCTTTCTTT.